This T cell receptor beta chain was identified during a study of T-cell reconstitution after alpha-beta-depleted transplantation in children (dated by TCRdb to the mid-2010s). Concerning the study at large: The study quantitatively tracked T-cell immune reconstitution after TCRalphabeta/CD19-depleted allogeneic hematopoietic cell transplantation in children using TCR repertoire profiling. Points the paper makes about the study in general: In some patients, high TCRbeta diversity at day 60 was attributed to recipient T cells and intrathymic progenitors that had survived conditioning. The apparently early recovery of alphabetaT-cell counts about two months after transplant reportedly depended on only several hundred rapidly expanded clones that came from non-depleted graft cells. Hyperexpanded clone frequencies declined over subsequent months; after one year, T-cell counts and TCRbeta diversity were mostly attributed to newly produced T cells.

The treatment or condition label for this specimen denotes: allogeneic hematopoietic cell transplantation with graft depleted of TCRalphabeta T cells and CD19 B cells. Transplant recipients were children who received TCRalphabeta/CD19-depleted allogeneic hematopoietic cell grafts. To prepare the library, PCR was applied. The sequencer was an Illumina HiSeq 2500. TCR libraries were prepared with molecular barcoding, using unique molecular identifiers to normalize TCRbeta repertoire quantification. The raw public data were reprocessed by TCRdb itself: fastp quality trimming at Q25, MiXCR clonotype calling, in-frame beta chains only. Every entry covers one CDR3 protein and lists the most common genes and DNA from its rows. This sample gives about 610,000 distinct CDR3 sequences in total; roughly 27% of them show up just once. The top ten clones comprise 30% to 40% of the sample. In the case of this clonotype: The clone's antigen remains unknown. Per-base qualities were not stored, and no clone one base away is much larger.

CDR1 and CDR2 are drawn from the germline V gene: SGHDN, FVKESK. The CDR3 sequence holds 14 residues, the cysteine and phenylalanine included. Solely the CDR3 DNA is kept, with 42 bases framed from the first base. Deletion took 1 base off V and 2 bases off J, with a span of 6 bases between the germline ends. Here the sequenced sample was PBMCs, taken before TCRalphabeta/CD19-depleted stem cell transplant. The rearrangement combines TRBV14 with TRBJ1-3; the D gene remains uncertain. The clonotype comes from a boy younger than two with Wiskott-Aldrich syndrome, due to receive a stem cell transplant. The sequenced DNA is TGTGCCAGCAGCCAAGCCCACCCTGGAAACACCATATATTTT. The resulting protein is CASSQAHPGNTIYF.